Below are 16 T cell receptor beta chains sequenced from a single sample in a study of human T cells and chemical hapten exposure. MiXCR, applied by TCRdb to the RACE reads, yields one record per CDR3 protein. The repertoire holds roughly 71,000 distinct CDR3 sequences, with 8.5% to 14% as singletons. Sample time point: patch test 3, about 24 weeks after DPC sensitization. Treatment meaning: therapeutic diphenylcyclopropenone sensitization with weekly scalp DPC. Sequencing was performed on whole blood, taken in connection with sensitization to the hapten diphenylcyclopropenone (DPC). These receptors originate from a woman aged 50 to 60 with alopecia areata. Some clones in this sample may be carry-over from other donors' samples.

This clonotype has a handful of counts. V is TRBV6-5 and J is TRBJ2-7; D is possibly TRBD1 or TRBD2 (6 bases each). Germline CDR1 MNHEY, CDR2 SVGAGI. Trimming removed 7 bases at V and 2 bases at J, with 12 bases between. This CDR3 has 13 residues. The DNA for the CDR3 is TGTGCCAGCACGGGGGCACCAACCTACGAGCAGTACTTC. Amino acids: CASTGAPTYEQYF.

V is TRBV11-2 and J is TRBJ1-2; 7 bases fit TRBD1. This CDR3 has 15 residues. Germline CDR1 and CDR2: SGHAT and FQNNGV. V shed 6 bases, J shed 4 bases, and the junction held 11 bases outside the gene matches. The CDR3 is CASSQSGTASYGYTF. DNA for the CDR3: TGTGCCAGCAGTCAATCCGGGACAGCGAGCTATGGCTACACCTTC.

In the case of this clonotype: This likely comes from a read error, as the CDR3 has no conserved phenylalanine or tryptophan at its end. J is TRBJ1-4 and V is TRBV7-9; the D is unclear. The CDR3 has 14 residues. V was cut by 7 bases and J by 8 bases, with 17 bases left in between. CDR1 SEHNR and CDR2 FQNEAQ come from the germline V gene (reference sequence). CDR3 bases: TGTGCCAGCACACCACTAGGAAGTGGGGAAAAACTGTTTTAT. Translating it yields CASTPLGSGEKLFY.

This clonotype was seen many times. The CDR3 nucleotides are TGCGCCAGCAGCTCAGTAGGCGGCTACACCTTC. Its translation is CASSSVGGYTF. The rearrangement links TRBV4-1 to TRBJ1-2; D is ambiguous. The CDR3 is 11 amino acids. V dropped 5 bases and J dropped 8 bases, with 9 bases sitting between them. Germline assignment: CDR1 MGHRA and CDR2 YSYEKL.

The table lists this clonotype with many counts. This chain joins TRBV12-3 or TRBV12-4 and TRBJ2-5; the match to TRBD2 covers 8 bases. The V gene end was trimmed by 10 bases and the J gene end by 3 bases; junction bases not matched to a gene: 16. The CDR3 extends over 16 amino acids. The CDR3 nucleotides read TGTGCCACCTCGGTCGGACGGGGGGGAATCAAAGAGACCCAGTACTTC. As protein: CATSVGRGGIKETQYF.

This clonotype occurred a few times. The rearrangement joins TRBV7-2 to TRBJ2-5; 8 nucleotides agree with TRBD1. Germline loops: CDR1 SGHTA, CDR2 FQGNSA. J was trimmed by 6 bases and V by 10 bases; bases with no gene match: 7. CDR3 length: 12 residues. The DNA for the CDR3 is TGTGCCACCCTAACAGGGGGAAAGACCCAGTACTTC. It is translated as CATLTGGKTQYF.

The V and J genes are TRBV2 and TRBJ2-7; 7 nucleotides agree with TRBD1. Germline CDR1 and CDR2: SNHLY and FYNNEI. V was pared by 6 bases and J by 2 bases, with 10 bases of the junction left unmatched. The CDR3 has 15 amino acids. This CDR3 is CASRVGTDRTYEQYF. The CDR3, as DNA: TGTGCCAGCAGGGTAGGGACAGACCGTACCTACGAGCAGTACTTC. The whole variable domain, filled in from reference TRBV2 and TRBJ2-7, reads EPEVTQTPSHQVTQMGQEVILRCVPISNHLYFYWYRQILGQKVEFLVSFYNNEISEKSEIFDDQFSVERPDGSNFTLKIRSTKLEDSAMYFCASRVGTDRTYEQYFGPGTRLTVT.

This clonotype was counted many times. The CDR3 DNA reads as TGTGCCAGCAGGTTCGCAGGCGCCGCTGGGAAGGAGCAGTACTTC. Translation: CASRFAGAAGKEQYF. The chain has TRBV6-5 and TRBJ2-7; D ambiguous. Germline-derived CDR1 and CDR2 are MNHEY and SVGAGI. V lost 6 bases and J 7 bases, leaving 22 bases between the germline ends. The CDR3 consists of 15 residues.

This clonotype has at least ten counts. The gene calls are TRBV14 and TRBJ1-1; D is ambiguous. CDR3 length: 15 amino acids. Germline V gene data show CDR1 as SGHDN and CDR2 as FVKESK. Trimming took 1 base from V and 7 from J, leaving 16 bases between them. CDR3 in amino acids: CASSQGIGRLGEAFF. The CDR3 DNA sequence: TGTGCCAGCAGCCAAGGAATCGGCAGACTGGGTGAAGCTTTCTTT.

Many counts were recorded for this clonotype. V is TRBV18 and J is TRBJ2-2, with 7 positions matching TRBD1. Germline values: CDR1 KGHSH, CDR2 LQKENI. CDR3 length: 16 residues. Germline trimming cut 3 bases from V and 1 base from J; bases unmatched to any gene: 5. Written as DNA, the CDR3 is TGTGCCAGCTCACCGGGACAGCTACTGAACACCGGGGAGCTGTTTTTT. Translated, it gives CASSPGQLLNTGELFF.

In this sample, this clonotype turned up many times. The chain has TRBV5-1 and TRBJ2-6, with 7 bases fitting TRBD1. From germline, CDR1 is SGHRS and CDR2 YFSETQ. CDR3 length: 16 amino acids. The junction had 4 bases not matched to a gene; V was cut back by 0 bases and J by 4 bases. CDR3 amino acids: CASSLVGTAGANVLTF. The DNA of the CDR3 is TGCGCCAGCAGCTTGGTTGGGACAGCCGGGGCCAACGTCCTGACTTTC.

This clonotype occurred a few times. DNA of the CDR3: TGTGCCAGCAGTCCCCGGTTTTCGGAGTCTTCACCCCTCCACTTT. Protein: CASSPRFSESSPLHF. The gene calls are TRBV6-2 or TRBV6-3 and TRBJ1-6, with D uncertain. Germline CDR1 reads MNHEY; CDR2 reads SVGEGT. V shed 5 bases and J shed 9 bases, with 17 bases lying between them. The length of the CDR3 is 15 residues.

This clonotype was picked up a small number of times. This chain uses TRBV7-9 with TRBJ2-6; the D gene could be TRBD1 or TRBD2 (5 bases each). The CDR3 consists of 18 residues. Trimming stripped 1 base from V and 0 bases from J, with 13 bases between. CDR1 and CDR2 (germline): SEHNR, FQNEAQ (reference sequence). CDR3 sequence reads: CASSLGLWDHSGANVLTF. CDR3 bases: TGTGCCAGCAGCTTAGGCTTATGGGACCACTCTGGGGCCAACGTCCTGACTTTC.

The chain couples TRBV9 to TRBJ1-6, with D maybe TRBD1 (5 bases). Germline assignment: CDR1 SGDLS and CDR2 YYNGEE. This CDR3 has 13 amino acids. V lost 2 bases and J 7 bases, leaving 7 bases between the germline ends. CDR3 region: CASSVDTNSPLHF. The CDR3 DNA reads as TGTGCCAGCAGCGTGGACACCAATTCACCCCTCCACTTT.

This clonotype was picked up a small number of times. The chain has TRBV6-2 or TRBV6-3 and TRBJ2-7; D possibly corresponds to TRBD1 (6 bases). Trimming stripped 0 bases from V and 7 bases from J, with 22 bases between. The CDR3 spans 17 residues. CDR1 and CDR2 (germline): MNHEY, SVGEGT. In DNA, the CDR3 is TGTGCCAGCAGTTACTCGGGGGCGACAGGCCGATTAGGAGAGCAGTACTTC. Translation gives CASSYSGATGRLGEQYF.

The chain couples TRBV28 to TRBJ2-6; TRBD2 matches at 10 bases. CDR1 MDHEN and CDR2 SYDVKM come from the germline V gene. This CDR3 comprises 17 residues. Trimming took 6 bases from V and 2 from J; bases not matched to a gene: 7. The CDR3 DNA is TGTGCCAGCAGAGAAGAGCGGGGGGGCGCTGGGGCCAACGTCCTGACTTTC. Translating it yields CASREERGGAGANVLTF.